One and the same sample provided the 8 T cell receptor beta chains below, sequenced in a study of T-cell memory formation after mild COVID-19. Each CDR3 protein is one row after TCRdb ran MiXCR on the 5' RACE reads. The top ten hold 2.1% of the sample, which has roughly 240,000 distinct CDR3 sequences, about 16% seen once. Sequencing was performed on PBMCs or a T cell subset sorted from them (not recorded which). Receptors originate from an adult woman who had mild COVID-19 (a few samples of this study predate the infection). Cell type and time point are not known.

This clonotype was seen more than once but under ten times. The rearrangement uses TRBV5-1 and TRBJ2-5, with D hard to call. The CDR3 sequence is 12 residues long. The germline gives CDR1 SGHRS, CDR2 YFSETQ. V lost 5 bases and J 1 base, leaving 6 bases between the germline ends. DNA for the CDR3: TGCGCCAGCAGAGTACCCCAAGAGACCCAGTACTTC. It codes for CASRVPQETQYF.

This chain links TRBV18 with TRBJ2-3; the D is unclear. Germline-derived CDR1 and CDR2 are KGHSH and LQKENI. This CDR3 has 15 residues. V was pared by 2 bases and J by 2 bases, with 11 bases between. The CDR3 spells CASSPGILSTDTQYF. The CDR3 DNA is TGTGCCAGCTCACCAGGGATACTCTCCACAGATACGCAGTATTTT.

This clonotype was seen a handful of times. CDR3 in amino acids: CASSLSRRLYEQYF. The CDR3 coding sequence is TGTGCCAGCAGTTTGAGTAGACGGTTATACGAGCAGTACTTC. The V call is TRBV12-3 or TRBV12-4, the J call TRBJ2-7; D remains ambiguous. This CDR3 comprises 14 residues. V was pared by 3 bases and J by 4 bases, with 13 bases between.

The V and J genes are TRBV2 and TRBJ1-5; D unclear. The CDR3 contains 15 residues. CDR1 is SNHLY, CDR2 FYNNEI, per germline. Trimming pared 0 bases from V and 0 bases from J, leaving 6 bases between. The CDR3 spells CASSEADNSNQPQHF. The CDR3 DNA follows: TGTGCCAGCAGTGAAGCTGACAATAGCAATCAGCCCCAGCATTTT.

The sample holds many counts of this clonotype. The chain is built from TRBV4-1 and TRBJ2-3; D perhaps matches TRBD2 (6 bases). The CDR3 sequence is 17 residues long. Trimming removed 7 bases at V and 4 bases at J, with 24 bases between. CDR1 and CDR2 from the germline V gene are MGHRA and YSYEKL. In DNA, the CDR3 is TGCGCCAGCACCACCCTCGGGGGACCCCGGGGATCAGATACGCAGTATTTT. Translating it yields CASTTLGGPRGSDTQYF.

The sample holds a few counts of this clonotype. The chain uses TRBV20-1 and TRBJ2-1, with 10 bases aligning to TRBD2. Germline-derived CDR1 and CDR2 are DFQATT and SNEGSKA (reference sequence). Trimming cost V 3 bases and J 5 bases; bases outside gene matches: 16. The CDR3 extends over 18 amino acids. The CDR3 sequence is CSASARVKTSGENNEQFF. DNA of the CDR3: TGCAGTGCTAGTGCCAGGGTTAAAACTAGCGGGGAAAACAATGAGCAGTTCTTC.

This clonotype was observed at least ten times. The chain employs TRBV6-5 and TRBJ1-1; possible D gene TRBD1, 5 bases. Deletions cut 4 bases from V and 1 base from J, with 19 bases between. The CDR3 is made up of 17 amino acids. Germline V CDR1 and CDR2: MNHEY, SVGAGI. Here the CDR3 reads CASSSSRGLGPNTEAFF. CDR3 in DNA: TGTGCCAGCAGTTCCTCTAGGGGCCTCGGACCGAACACTGAAGCTTTCTTT.

In this sample, this clonotype turned up a few times. The V call is TRBV7-6, the J call TRBJ2-5; 15 positions agree with TRBD2. CDR1 SGHVS and CDR2 FNYEAQ come from the germline V gene. V was pared by 5 bases and J by 4 bases, with 14 bases of the junction left unmatched. This CDR3 spans 19 amino acids. CDR3 DNA sequence: TGTGCCAGCAGCCTCCGGACTAGCGGGGGGGCCCTGAAGCTAGAGACCCAGTACTTC. This sequence encodes CASSLRTSGGALKLETQYF.